The 30 T cell receptor beta chains below come from one sample, sequenced in a study of control samples from healthy donors and cancer patients (dated by TCRdb to 2019 to 2021). The library relied on the immunoSEQ multiplex PCR assay. The immuneACCESS repertoire file appears here via TCRdb, limited to in-frame rearrangements. These files lack a portion of the clones; in checked studies, under half of the deficit traces to unresolved V genes, and the cause of the others is not known. The sample table shows about 140,000 clones, and roughly nine tenths are seen once. Roughly 8.7% of the sample belongs to the ten largest clones. The sequenced sample consisted of blood. The origin of the receptors is a woman aged 30 to 39 in good health.

This clone was seen once. J is TRBJ1-5 and V is TRBV3-1 (or the pseudogene TRBV3-2); D gene ambiguous. In germline, CDR1 is LGHDT, CDR2 YNNKEL (reference sequence). The CDR3 spans 14 residues. Trimming removed 0 bases at V and 11 bases at J, with 14 bases between. The CDR3 bases are TGTGCCAGCAGCCAAGATCGGGCTTATGGGGCCCAGCATTTT. Residues: CASSQDRAYGAQHF.

The chain links TRBV6-2 or TRBV6-3 to TRBJ2-1; D perhaps matches TRBD2 (6 bases). CDR1 is MNHEY, CDR2 SVGEGT, per germline. Trimming removed 4 bases from V and 10 bases from J, with 11 bases in between. This CDR3 has 12 amino acids. As DNA, the CDR3 is TGTGCCAGCAGTTCGATAAGCGGGGAGCAGTTCTTC. Translation gives CASSSISGEQFF.

V and J are TRBV24-1 and TRBJ2-2; tentative D call: TRBD1 (5 bases). The CDR3 length is 14 residues. V was clipped by 3 bases and J by 9 bases, with 13 bases between them. Germline-derived CDR1 and CDR2 are KGHDR and SFDVKD. The CDR3 coding sequence is TGTGCCACCAGTGATCCCCAGGGTCCGCGGGAGCTGTTTTTT. Translating gives CATSDPQGPRELFF.

The V gene is TRBV25-1, the J gene TRBJ2-3; 7 bases agree with TRBD2. J was trimmed by 3 bases and V by 1 base; bases with no gene match: 1. The CDR3 has 14 residues. Germline CDR1 and CDR2: MGHDK and SYGVNS. CDR3 in DNA: TGTGCCAGCAGTGAATCCGGGAGGACAGATACGCAGTATTTT. This encodes CASSESGRTDTQYF.

The rearrangement uses TRBV2 and TRBJ1-2, with TRBD1 as a possible D gene (5 bases). In germline, CDR1 is SNHLY, CDR2 FYNNEI. The length of the CDR3 is 13 residues. The V and J ends lost 5 bases and 6 bases respectively, with 13 bases between them. The CDR3 nucleotides are TGTGCCAGCAGTCAAGGGGAGTCCCATGGCTACACCTTC. This encodes CASSQGESHGYTF.

This chain uses TRBV5-4 with TRBJ1-5; TRBD1 aligns across 7 bases. The CDR3 contains 15 residues. Per germline, CDR1 SGHNT and CDR2 YYREEE (reference sequence). After removal of 4 bases from V and 5 bases from J, the junction contained 9 bases not matched to a gene. CDR3 residues: CASSRDGQDHQPQHF. The CDR3 DNA reads TGTGCCAGCAGCCGGGACGGACAGGACCATCAGCCCCAGCATTTT.

V and J are TRBV6-1 and TRBJ1-4; tentative D call: TRBD1 (6 bases). V was trimmed by 3 bases and J by 2 bases, leaving 10 bases between them. This CDR3 contains 15 residues. The germline CDR1 and CDR2 sequences are MNHNS and SASEGT. The CDR3 DNA sequence: TGTGCCAGCAGTGACAGGGGAGGGACTAATGAAAAACTGTTTTTT. This encodes CASSDRGGTNEKLFF.

V and J are TRBV5-5 and TRBJ2-5; D may be TRBD2 (5 bases). The CDR3 length is 16 residues. V lost 7 bases and J 6 bases, leaving 25 bases between the germline ends. Germline V gene lookup returns CDR1 SGHKS and CDR2 YYEKEE (reference sequence). The CDR3 sequence: CASVSSGAETRQTQYF. CDR3 bases: TGTGCCAGCGTTTCGAGCGGAGCGGAAACTCGACAGACCCAGTACTTC. The full variable domain, its missing parts supplied by reference TRBV5-5 and TRBJ2-5, is DAGVTQSPTHLIKTRGQQVTLRCSPISGHKSVSWYQQVLGQGPQFIFQYYEKEERGRGNFPDRFSARQFPNYSSELNVNALLLGDSALYLCASVSSGAETRQTQYFGPGTRLLVL.

J is TRBJ2-3 and V is TRBV24-1; TRBD1 or TRBD2 may be the D gene (5 bases each). Trimming cost V 0 bases and J 4 bases, with 13 bases left between them. Germline V gives CDR1 KGHDR, CDR2 SFDVKD. The CDR3 is made up of 16 amino acids. CDR3: CATSDLGGSSADTQYF. The CDR3, as DNA: TGTGCCACCAGTGATTTGGGGGGTTCTAGTGCAGATACGCAGTATTTT.

This clone has more than one count but fewer than ten. V and J are TRBV14 and TRBJ1-2; TRBD1 might be the D (6 bases). Trimming removed 1 base at V and 8 bases at J, with 11 bases between. This CDR3 is 13 amino acids long. Germline CDR1 and CDR2: SGHDN and FVKESK. In nucleotides, the CDR3 is TGTGCCAGCAGCCAAGTTCGGGGGCACGGCTACACCTTC. It specifies CASSQVRGHGYTF.

The chain recombines TRBV7-9 with TRBJ2-1, with D unclear. Deletions cut 0 bases from V and 15 bases from J, with 15 bases between. The CDR3 sequence is 13 residues long. The germline gives CDR1 SEHNR, CDR2 FQNEAQ (reference sequence). CDR3 residues: CASSLATPRTPFF. The CDR3 bases are TGTGCCAGCAGCTTAGCAACTCCTAGAACTCCGTTCTTC.

The rearrangement links TRBV29-1 to TRBJ1-2, with a possible D match to TRBD1 (5 bases). V was shortened by 6 bases and J by 0 bases, with 17 bases between the two germline ends. CDR3 length: 15 amino acids. CDR1 and CDR2 from the germline V gene are SQVTM and ANQGSEA. CDR3 loop: CSVVSGTYSNYGYTF. For the CDR3, the DNA is TGCAGCGTCGTCTCCGGGACTTATTCTAACTATGGCTACACCTTC.

The genes are TRBV3-1 (or the pseudogene TRBV3-2) and TRBJ2-2; 7 bases map to TRBD1. J gave up 4 bases and V 3 bases, and 8 bases lay outside the gene matches. The CDR3 is 16 residues long. Per germline, CDR1 LGHDT and CDR2 YNNKEL (reference sequence). In nucleotides, the CDR3 is TGTGCCAGCAGCCAGAGGACAGGCAGCGGCACCGGGGAGCTGTTTTTT. It yields the protein CASSQRTGSGTGELFF.

The genes are TRBV19 and TRBJ1-5, with TRBD1 identical over 7 bases. This CDR3 has 14 residues. Germline assignment: CDR1 LNHDA and CDR2 SQIVND (reference sequence). Trimming took 9 bases from V and 2 from J; bases not matched to a gene: 7. The chain's CDR3 is CASRQGVGNQPQHF. The CDR3 nucleotides are TGTGCCAGCAGACAGGGAGTCGGCAATCAGCCCCAGCATTTT.

In DNA form, the CDR3 reads TGTGCCAGCAAGGGCAACGGGGAGGAAGAGACCCAGTACTTC. It encodes CASKGNGEEETQYF. The chain links TRBV6-5 to TRBJ2-5; possibly TRBD2 for D (6 bases). From germline, CDR1 is MNHEY and CDR2 SVGAGI. This CDR3 has 14 residues. V was clipped by 7 bases and J by 3 bases, with 15 bases between them.

The chain is built from TRBV18 and TRBJ2-7; no clear D gene. The CDR3 sequence is 13 residues long. The V end was cut by 3 bases, the J end by 3 bases, with 9 bases between. The germline V gene encodes CDR1 KGHSH and CDR2 LQKENI. The CDR3 sequence: CASSPGRFYEQYF. The CDR3 nucleotides read TGTGCCAGCTCACCGGGCAGATTCTACGAGCAGTACTTC.

This clone was detected only a few times. V and J are TRBV6-1 and TRBJ1-2, with D possibly being TRBD1 (6 bases). This CDR3 spans 16 amino acids. CDR1 MNHNS and CDR2 SASEGT come from the germline V gene. V lost 4 bases to trimming and J lost 0 bases, with 15 bases between them. CDR3 sequence reads: CASSGGPGHPNYGYTF. The CDR3 nucleotides read TGTGCCAGCAGTGGGGGCCCGGGACACCCTAACTATGGCTACACCTTC.

V usage is TRBV19 and J usage is TRBJ2-5; 8 bases are shared with TRBD2. Germline V gene data show CDR1 as LNHDA and CDR2 as SQIVND (reference sequence). This CDR3 is built from 15 residues. With V trimmed by 5 bases and J by 0 bases, 5 bases remained unmatched. The CDR3 DNA is TGTGCCAGTAGTGGGGGACTAGTTAACCAAGAGACCCAGTACTTC. Its protein product is CASSGGLVNQETQYF.

This chain connects TRBV7-2 to TRBJ2-1, with a tentative D call TRBD1 (7 bases). The length of the CDR3 is 15 residues. V lost 3 bases and J lost 4, with 13 bases in between. Germline lookup yields CDR1 SGHTA and CDR2 FQGNSA. CDR3 amino acids: CASSFSSGGYNEQFF. The CDR3 DNA sequence: TGTGCCAGCAGCTTCTCATCAGGGGGGTACAATGAGCAGTTCTTC.

The rearrangement uses TRBV27 and TRBJ1-1, with D uncertain. With 3 bases removed from V and 4 bases from J, the gap between germline ends came to 6 bases. Per the germline V gene, CDR1 is MNHEY and CDR2 is SMNVEV (reference sequence). This CDR3 has 12 amino acids. The CDR3 is CASSFLGTEAFF. The CDR3 nucleotides read TGTGCCAGCAGTTTCCTGGGCACTGAAGCTTTCTTT.

The chain has TRBV7-6 and TRBJ2-1; 15 bases line up with TRBD2. The length of the CDR3 is 16 residues. Germline-derived CDR1 and CDR2 are SGHVS and FNYEAQ. The V and J ends lost 5 bases and 9 bases, in that order; junction bases with no gene match: 8. The CDR3 coding sequence is TGTGCCAGCAGCCCGAGGACTAGCGGGAGGGTTGGTGAGCAGTTCTTC. Its translation is CASSPRTSGRVGEQFF.

V usage is TRBV7-2 and J usage is TRBJ2-5; TRBD2 is a possible D gene (5 bases). This CDR3 contains 13 residues. Germline CDR1 reads SGHTA; CDR2 reads FQGNSA. V lost 4 bases, J lost 5 bases, and 11 bases lay in between. CDR3 residues: CASSSTILETQYF. The CDR3 DNA is TGTGCCAGCAGCTCGACTATTTTGGAGACCCAGTACTTC.

The chain recombines TRBV7-9 with TRBJ2-2, with 7 bases identical to TRBD2. Germline CDR1 reads SEHNR; CDR2 reads FQNEAQ (reference sequence). The CDR3 consists of 14 residues. V dropped 5 bases and J dropped 6; count of bases not matched to a gene: 6. CDR3 sequence reads: CASSVTSEAGELFF. The CDR3 nucleotides read TGTGCCAGCAGCGTAACTAGCGAAGCCGGGGAGCTGTTTTTT.

The V call is TRBV4-2, the J call TRBJ2-3; D may be TRBD2 (5 bases). The ends were cut back, 1 base at V and 5 bases at J, with 10 bases in the middle. This CDR3 has 14 residues. Per germline, CDR1 LGHNA and CDR2 YNFKEQ. The CDR3 loop reads CASSQVGRVDTQYF. DNA for the CDR3: TGTGCCAGCAGCCAAGTCGGGCGGGTAGATACGCAGTATTTT.

The J gene is TRBJ2-5, the V gene TRBV6-2 or TRBV6-3; a possible D gene is TRBD2 (6 bases). V gave up 4 bases and J gave up 8 bases, with 11 bases separating them. The CDR3 has 12 residues. Germline loops: CDR1 MNHEY, CDR2 SVGEGT. CDR3 loop: CASSSSGTTQYF. The CDR3 nucleotides are TGTGCCAGCAGTTCCTCCGGGACTACCCAGTACTTC.

V and J are TRBV2 and TRBJ2-3; no firm D call. Deletions cut 3 bases from V and 2 bases from J, with 9 bases between. There are 14 residues in the CDR3. Germline lookup yields CDR1 SNHLY and CDR2 FYNNEI. As DNA, the CDR3 is TGTGCCAGCAGTGATTGGATTAACACAGATACGCAGTATTTT. Translation gives CASSDWINTDTQYF.

About this clone: Germline is not matched at one junction end, which may reflect a read error. The V call is TRBV7-7, the J call TRBJ2-1; 10 nucleotides line up with TRBD2. Germline-derived CDR1 and CDR2 are SSHAT and FNYEAQ (reference sequence). The CDR3 has 15 amino acids. The CDR3 region has the DNA TGTGCCAGCAGCCTAGCTAGCGGGGGCTACAATGAGCAGTTCTTC. Translated, it gives CASSLASGGYNEQFF.

The chain links TRBV5-3 to TRBJ2-5; D is perhaps TRBD1 (5 bases). TRBV5-3 is annotated as an ORF whose role is uncertain. The CDR3 consists of 14 residues. Trimming took off 4 bases at V and 3 bases at J, with 13 bases between the two ends. CDR3 coding DNA: TGTGCCAGAAGCACCCGACAGAGTAAAGAGACCCAGTACTTC. Translation gives CARSTRQSKETQYF.

The chain employs TRBV5-1 and TRBJ2-1; 7 positions match TRBD2. This CDR3 spans 15 amino acids. The J segment lost 2 bases and the V segment lost 5 bases, leaving 7 bases of the junction unmatched. Germline CDR1 and CDR2: SGHRS and YFSETQ. The CDR3: CASRRAGDAYNEQFF. The DNA of the CDR3 is TGCGCCAGCAGACGGGCGGGAGACGCCTACAATGAGCAGTTCTTC.

V usage is TRBV4-1 and J usage is TRBJ1-6; TRBD1 is a possible D gene (5 bases). The germline V gene encodes CDR1 MGHRA and CDR2 YSYEKL. The length of the CDR3 is 15 residues. Trimming left V 1 base short and J 5 bases short, with 9 bases between. The CDR3 DNA sequence: TGCGCCAGCAGCCAAGCAGGGTCGAATAATTCACCCCTCCACTTT. Translating gives CASSQAGSNNSPLHF.